These 20 T cell receptor beta chains originate from one sample sequenced in a study of identical twins. One entry per CDR3 protein results from TCRdb running MiXCR on the 5' RACE reads. This table has 500,000 or so distinct CDR3 sequences, 14% appearing once. These sequences were also reported in another study, on yellow fever vaccine responses in identical twins.

Sample: CD4+ T cells sorted from blood. These receptors all come from a woman aged 18 to 35 in good health.

The chain links TRBV18 to TRBJ2-2, with TRBD1 as a possible D gene (6 bases). Trimming shortened V by 0 bases and J by 0 bases, and 11 bases separated the two germline ends. The germline V gene encodes CDR1 KGHSH and CDR2 LQKENI. The CDR3 spans 17 residues. The CDR3, as DNA: TGTGCCAGCTCACCACCGGTCGGGACACCGAACACCGGGGAGCTGTTTTTT. It yields the protein CASSPPVGTPNTGELFF.

This chain connects TRBV28 to TRBJ2-1; D is perhaps TRBD2 (6 bases). Germline CDR1 and CDR2: MDHEN and SYDVKM. The CDR3 runs to 15 residues. The ends were cut back, 1 base at V and 6 bases at J, with 13 bases in the middle. CDR3 coding DNA: TGTGCCAGCAGTTTATTGCGGGATCCAATCAATGAGCAGTTCTTC. This codes for CASSLLRDPINEQFF. Complete variable domain (other parts from reference TRBV28 and TRBJ2-1): DVKVTQSSRYLVKRTGEKVFLECVQDMDHENMFWYRQDPGLGLRLIYFSYDVKMKEKGDIPEGYSVSREKKERFSLILESASTNQTSMYLCASSLLRDPINEQFFGPGTRLTVL.

The chain uses TRBV24-1 and TRBJ2-1; no clear D gene. The V end was cut by 3 bases, the J end by 1 base, with 12 bases between. The CDR3 consists of 16 residues. The germline V gene encodes CDR1 KGHDR and CDR2 SFDVKD. CDR3 sequence (DNA): TGTGCCACCAGTGATCTAAGGGCTGGATCCTACAATGAGCAGTTCTTC. Residues: CATSDLRAGSYNEQFF.

For this clonotype: The junction departs from the called germline gene at one end, perhaps through a read error. The rearrangement links TRBV3-1 to TRBJ2-7; a possible D gene is TRBD1 (6 bases). The CDR3 is 15 residues long. Per germline, CDR1 LGHDT and CDR2 YNNKEL (reference sequence). CDR3 coding DNA: TGTGCCACCAGCCAATCGTCTTGGGGGCCTTACGAGCAGTACTTC. Its protein product is CATSQSSWGPYEQYF.

V gene TRBV7-9 combines with J gene TRBJ2-7; the match to TRBD2 covers 13 bases. The CDR3 consists of 16 residues. V lost 4 bases, J lost 4 bases, and 7 bases stayed unmatched. The germline CDR1 and CDR2 sequences are SEHNR and FQNEAQ (reference sequence). The CDR3 sequence: CASSSLRTSGSYEQYF. The CDR3 region has the DNA TGTGCCAGCAGCTCCCTCAGGACTAGCGGGAGTTACGAGCAGTACTTC.

This clonotype showed up just a few times. V gene TRBV4-1 combines with J gene TRBJ1-5; D is perhaps TRBD1 (5 bases). The germline CDR1 and CDR2 sequences are MGHRA and YSYEKL. Deletions cut 1 base from V and 6 bases from J, with 10 bases between. The CDR3 consists of 14 residues. CDR3 protein: CASSQARDGQPQHF. The CDR3 bases are TGCGCCAGCAGCCAAGCCAGGGACGGTCAGCCCCAGCATTTT.

This clonotype turned up a few times. V gene TRBV6-2 or TRBV6-3 combines with J gene TRBJ2-2; 7 bases line up with TRBD1. This CDR3 spans 16 amino acids. V was pared by 7 bases and J by 0 bases, with 8 bases of the junction left unmatched. Germline V CDR1 and CDR2: MNHEY, SVGEGT. CDR3 coding DNA: TGTGCCAGCACCCTAGGGACAGCCGCGAACACCGGGGAGCTGTTTTTT. It codes for CASTLGTAANTGELFF.

This clonotype has ten or more counts. This rearrangement joins TRBV5-5 to TRBJ2-5; weak D call: TRBD2 (5 bases). Trimming pared 2 bases from V and 3 bases from J, leaving 11 bases between. This CDR3 contains 14 residues. CDR1 is SGHKS, CDR2 YYEKEE, per germline (reference sequence). The CDR3 DNA is TGTGCCAGCAGCTTCCAAGCGGAAAAAGAGACCCAGTACTTC. The encoded protein is CASSFQAEKETQYF.

The CDR3 DNA follows: TGTGCCAGCAGCTTAGGCCGCAACGTCCTGACTTTC. It codes for CASSLGRNVLTF. The rearrangement uses TRBV7-2 and TRBJ2-6; D uncertain. CDR3 length equals 12 residues. Germline assignment: CDR1 SGHTA and CDR2 FQGNSA. V gave up 1 base and J gave up 9 bases, with 4 bases separating them.

Only a few counts were recorded for this clonotype. V and J are TRBV12-3 or TRBV12-4 and TRBJ2-6; D may be TRBD1 (6 bases). The CDR3 is 17 residues long. Deletions cut 0 bases from V and 2 bases from J, with 11 bases between. DNA of the CDR3: TGTGCCAGCAGTTTAGCGTCCTACAGGGCTGGGGCCAACGTCCTGACTTTC. This codes for CASSLASYRAGANVLTF.

This clonotype was detected a few times. The V call is TRBV20-1, the J call TRBJ2-5, with D unclear. Germline V gene lookup returns CDR1 DFQATT and CDR2 SNEGSKA (reference sequence). This CDR3 comprises 8 residues. CDR3 sequence (DNA): TGCCCGGAGGAGACCCAGTACTTC. Encoded protein: CPEETQYF.

This chain connects TRBV3-1 to TRBJ1-2; 7 bases match TRBD1. V gave up 0 bases and J gave up 4 bases; unmatched junction bases: 5. Germline V lookup: CDR1 LGHDT, CDR2 YNNKEL (reference sequence). There are 15 residues in the CDR3. In DNA, the CDR3 is TGTGCCAGCAGCCAAGAAGGAGGGACAGTCTATGGCTACACCTTC. It codes for CASSQEGGTVYGYTF.

This clonotype was counted between two and nine times. This chain joins TRBV28 and TRBJ2-3; 8 bases agree with TRBD2. V lost 5 bases to trimming and J lost 8 bases; unmatched junction nucleotides: 12. The CDR3 has 15 amino acids. Germline V gene lookup returns CDR1 MDHEN and CDR2 SYDVKM. The CDR3 here is CASSPFSGGSGTQYF. The CDR3 DNA reads as TGTGCCAGCAGTCCCTTCTCGGGAGGGTCGGGTACGCAGTATTTT.

This clonotype was seen only a few times. The V and J genes are TRBV5-6 and TRBJ1-4, with 9 bases that match TRBD1. The CDR3 consists of 14 residues. With V trimmed by 5 bases and J by 6 bases, 5 bases remained unmatched. In germline, CDR1 is SGHDT, CDR2 YYEEEE. The CDR3 reads CASRRTGADEKLFF. CDR3 DNA sequence: TGTGCCAGCAGGCGGACAGGGGCAGATGAAAAACTGTTTTTT. Complete variable domain (other parts from reference TRBV5-6 and TRBJ1-4): DAGVTQSPTHLIKTRGQQVTLRCSPKSGHDTVSWYQQALGQGPQFIFQYYEEEERQRGNFPDRFSGHQFPNYSSELNVNALLLGDSALYLCASRRTGADEKLFFGSGTQLSVL.

The gene calls are TRBV27 and TRBJ2-3, with TRBD1 matching 9 bases. The ends lost 4 bases at V and 3 bases at J; junction bases unmatched: 8. Germline CDR1 is MNHEY and CDR2 is SMNVEV (reference sequence). This CDR3 has 16 residues. In nucleotides, the CDR3 is TGTGCCAGCAGTTCGCCCGGGACAGGGTCGACAGATACGCAGTATTTT. It is translated as CASSSPGTGSTDTQYF.

This clonotype has only a few counts. The chain employs TRBV7-2 and TRBJ1-2; 7 bases fit TRBD1. Trimming took 1 base from V and 6 from J; bases not matched to a gene: 2. CDR1 is SGHTA and CDR2 is FQGNSA in the germline V gene. This CDR3 is 13 amino acids long. The CDR3, as DNA: TGTGCCAGCAGCTTAGAACAGGGGAATGGCTACACCTTC. This codes for CASSLEQGNGYTF.

This clonotype was seen more than once but under ten times. This rearrangement joins TRBV7-6 to TRBJ2-1; TRBD2 matches 7 bases. The CDR3 spans 15 residues. V gave up 5 bases and J gave up 5 bases; unmatched junction bases: 9. The germline gives CDR1 SGHVS, CDR2 FNYEAQ. The CDR3 region has the DNA TGTGCCAGCAGCCGGGACTGGGGGGGGGACAATGAGCAGTTCTTC. Its protein is CASSRDWGGDNEQFF.

This clonotype was seen many times. This chain uses TRBV21-1 with TRBJ2-7. TRBV21-1 is designated a pseudogene. The CDR3 consists of 14 residues. CDR3 sequence reads: CASSGWEASYEQYF. In DNA, the CDR3 is TGTGCCAGCTCAGGGTGGGAGGCTTCCTACGAGCAGTACTTC.

Many counts were recorded for this clonotype. This chain links TRBV14 with TRBJ2-1; tentative D call: TRBD1 (5 bases). The germline CDR1 and CDR2 sequences are SGHDN and FVKESK. Deletions cut 4 bases from V and 3 bases from J, with 10 bases between. The length of the CDR3 is 14 residues. CDR3 bases: TGTGCCAGCAGCCGGACATCCATCTACAATGAGCAGTTCTTC. It translates to CASSRTSIYNEQFF.

Concerning this clonotype: A junction end diverges from the germline sequence, so it may reflect a read error. The chain recombines TRBV29-1 with TRBJ2-7, with D possibly TRBD2 on 5 matching bases. Germline lookup yields CDR1 SQVTM and CDR2 ANQGSEA. This CDR3 contains 11 residues. In DNA, the CDR3 is TGCAGCGTTGAAACCCGGGATATCATACACTTC. Its protein product is CSVETRDIIHF.